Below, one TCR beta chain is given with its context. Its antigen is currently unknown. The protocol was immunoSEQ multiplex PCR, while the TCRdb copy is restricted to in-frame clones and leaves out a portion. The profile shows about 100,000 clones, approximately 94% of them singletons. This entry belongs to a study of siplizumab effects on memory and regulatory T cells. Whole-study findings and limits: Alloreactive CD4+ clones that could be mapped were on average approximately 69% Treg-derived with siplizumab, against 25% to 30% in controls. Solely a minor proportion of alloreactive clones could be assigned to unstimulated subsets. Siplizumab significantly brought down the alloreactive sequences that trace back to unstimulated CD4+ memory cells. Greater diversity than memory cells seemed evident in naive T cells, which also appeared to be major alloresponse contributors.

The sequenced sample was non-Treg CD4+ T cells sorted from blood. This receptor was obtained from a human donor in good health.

The CDR3 reads CSVDGTGVNEQFF. CDR3 DNA sequence: TGCAGCGTTGATGGGACAGGGGTCAATGAGCAGTTCTTC. The rearrangement uses TRBV29-1 and TRBJ2-1; TRBD1 aligns across 10 bases. Germline loops: CDR1 SQVTM, CDR2 ANQGSEA. V lost 3 bases and J lost 6; bases outside the gene matches: 2. The CDR3 consists of 13 residues.